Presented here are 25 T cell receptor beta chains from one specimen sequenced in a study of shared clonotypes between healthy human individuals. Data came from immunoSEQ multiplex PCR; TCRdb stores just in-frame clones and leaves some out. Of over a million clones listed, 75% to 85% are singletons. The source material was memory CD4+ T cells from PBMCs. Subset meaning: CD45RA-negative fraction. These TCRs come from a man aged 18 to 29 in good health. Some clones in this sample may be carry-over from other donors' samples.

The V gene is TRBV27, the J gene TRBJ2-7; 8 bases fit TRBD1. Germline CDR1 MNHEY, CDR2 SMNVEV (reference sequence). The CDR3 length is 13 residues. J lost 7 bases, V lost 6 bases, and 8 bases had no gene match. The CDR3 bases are TGTGCCAGCAGGTGGACAGGGTCGAGGGAGCAGTACTTC. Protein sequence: CASRWTGSREQYF.

The CDR3: CASSLFDRPGMDQQYF. CDR3 coding DNA: TGTGCCAGCAGCTTGTTTGATCGGCCGGGGATGGATCAGCAGTACTTC. The rearrangement joins TRBV5-4 to TRBJ2-7, with D possibly matching TRBD2 (5 bases). Germline V gene sequence: CDR1 SGHNT, CDR2 YYREEE (reference sequence). Trimming shortened V by 1 base and J by 8 bases, and 22 bases separated the two germline ends. The CDR3 is 16 amino acids.

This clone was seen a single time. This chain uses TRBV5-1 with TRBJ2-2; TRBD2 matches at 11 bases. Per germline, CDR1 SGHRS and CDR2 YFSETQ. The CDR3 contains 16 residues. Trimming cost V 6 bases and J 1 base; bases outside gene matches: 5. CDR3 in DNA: TGCGCCAGCACCTTAGGACTAGCGGGGAACACCGGGGAGCTGTTTTTT. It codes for CASTLGLAGNTGELFF.

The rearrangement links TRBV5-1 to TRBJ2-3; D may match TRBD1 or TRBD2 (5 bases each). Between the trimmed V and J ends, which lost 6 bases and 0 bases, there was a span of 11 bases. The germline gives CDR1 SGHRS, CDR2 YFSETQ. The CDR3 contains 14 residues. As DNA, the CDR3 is TGCGCCAGCACCCCGGGGCCTAGCACAGATACGCAGTATTTT. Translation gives CASTPGPSTDTQYF.

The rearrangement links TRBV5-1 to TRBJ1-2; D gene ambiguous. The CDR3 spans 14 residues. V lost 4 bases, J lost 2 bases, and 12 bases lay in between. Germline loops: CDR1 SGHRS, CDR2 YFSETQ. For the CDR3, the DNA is TGCGCCAGCAGCCGGGAGATGTCAAACTATGGCTACACCTTC. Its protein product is CASSREMSNYGYTF.

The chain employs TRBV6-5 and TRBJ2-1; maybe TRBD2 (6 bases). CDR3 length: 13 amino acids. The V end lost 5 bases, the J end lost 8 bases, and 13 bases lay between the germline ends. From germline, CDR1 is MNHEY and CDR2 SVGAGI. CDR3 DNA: TGTGCCAGCAGTCGGAGGGTCGTCGATGAGCAGTTCTTC. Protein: CASSRRVVDEQFF.

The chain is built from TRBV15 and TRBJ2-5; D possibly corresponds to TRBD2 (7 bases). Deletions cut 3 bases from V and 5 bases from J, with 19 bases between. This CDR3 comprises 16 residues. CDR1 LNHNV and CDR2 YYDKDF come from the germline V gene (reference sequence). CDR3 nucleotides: TGTGCCACCAGCAGCGCTCCTCCGGGGGGCGTTGAGACCCAGTACTTC. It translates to CATSSAPPGGVETQYF.

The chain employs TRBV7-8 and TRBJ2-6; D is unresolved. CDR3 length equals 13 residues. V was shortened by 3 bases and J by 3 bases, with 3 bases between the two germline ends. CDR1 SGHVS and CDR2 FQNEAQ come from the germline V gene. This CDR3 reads CASSLGGANVLTF. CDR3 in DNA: TGTGCCAGCAGCTTGGGTGGGGCCAACGTCCTGACTTTC.

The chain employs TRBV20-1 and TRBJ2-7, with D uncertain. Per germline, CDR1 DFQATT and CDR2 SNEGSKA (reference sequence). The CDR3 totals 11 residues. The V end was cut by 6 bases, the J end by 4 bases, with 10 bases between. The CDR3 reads CSAIRVYEQYF. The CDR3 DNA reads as TGCAGTGCAATCCGAGTGTACGAGCAGTACTTC.

This CDR3 is CASSPRLRDTEAFF. CDR3 nucleotide sequence: TGTGCCAGCAGCCCCCGGTTGAGGGACACTGAAGCTTTCTTT. The V call is TRBV9, the J call TRBJ1-1; no clear D. Germline lookup yields CDR1 SGDLS and CDR2 YYNGEE. The CDR3 totals 14 residues. With 4 bases removed from V and 3 bases from J, the gap between germline ends came to 13 bases.

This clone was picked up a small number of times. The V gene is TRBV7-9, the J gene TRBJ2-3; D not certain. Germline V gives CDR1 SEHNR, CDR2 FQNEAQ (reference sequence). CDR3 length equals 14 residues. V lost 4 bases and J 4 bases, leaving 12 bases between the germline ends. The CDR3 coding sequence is TGTGCCAGCAGCTCCTCGACGGGCGCAGATACGCAGTATTTT. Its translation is CASSSSTGADTQYF.

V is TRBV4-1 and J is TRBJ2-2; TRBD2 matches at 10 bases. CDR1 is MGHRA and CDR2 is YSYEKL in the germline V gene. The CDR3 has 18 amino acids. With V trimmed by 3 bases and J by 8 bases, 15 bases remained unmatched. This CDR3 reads CASSHPHTSGNGIGELFF. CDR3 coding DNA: TGCGCCAGCAGCCATCCCCATACTAGCGGGAACGGTATAGGGGAGCTGTTTTTT.

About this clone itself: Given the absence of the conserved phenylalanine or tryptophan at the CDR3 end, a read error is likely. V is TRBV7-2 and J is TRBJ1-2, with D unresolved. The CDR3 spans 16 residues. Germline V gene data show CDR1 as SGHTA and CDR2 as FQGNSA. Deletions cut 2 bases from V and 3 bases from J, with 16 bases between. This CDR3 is CASSLIGSRLYYGYTL. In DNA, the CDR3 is TGTGCCAGCAGCTTAATCGGCAGTCGGCTTTACTATGGCTACACCCTC.

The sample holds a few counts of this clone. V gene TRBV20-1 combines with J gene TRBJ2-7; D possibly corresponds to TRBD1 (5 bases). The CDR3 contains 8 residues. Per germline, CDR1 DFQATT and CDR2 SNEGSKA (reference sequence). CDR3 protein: CRDLGPYF. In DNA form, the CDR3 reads TGCAGGGACCTGGGGCCGTACTTC.

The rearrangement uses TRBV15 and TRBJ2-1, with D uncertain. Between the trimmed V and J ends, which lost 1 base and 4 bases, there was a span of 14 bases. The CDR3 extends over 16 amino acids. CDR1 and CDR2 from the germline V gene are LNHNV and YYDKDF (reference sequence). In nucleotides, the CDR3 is TGTGCCACCAGCAGAGGCCCCCAAGAAATATACAATGAGCAGTTCTTC. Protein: CATSRGPQEIYNEQFF.

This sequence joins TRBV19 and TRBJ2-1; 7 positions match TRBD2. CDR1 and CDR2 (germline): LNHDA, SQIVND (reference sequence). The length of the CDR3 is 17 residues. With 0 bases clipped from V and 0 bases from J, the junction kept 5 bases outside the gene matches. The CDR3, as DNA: TGTGCCAGTAGTATAGATACGACTAGCCGCTCCTACAATGAGCAGTTCTTC. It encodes CASSIDTTSRSYNEQFF.

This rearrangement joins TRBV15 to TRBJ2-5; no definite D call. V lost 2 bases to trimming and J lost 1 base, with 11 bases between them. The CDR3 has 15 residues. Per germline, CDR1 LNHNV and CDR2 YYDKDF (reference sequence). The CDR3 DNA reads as TGTGCCACCAGCAGATCTGGAAACAGCCAAGAGACCCAGTACTTC. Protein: CATSRSGNSQETQYF.

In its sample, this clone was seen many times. The CDR3 DNA reads TGTGCCAGCAGTATTGCCGGGACACCTGATCAGCCCCAGCATTTT. It specifies CASSIAGTPDQPQHF. V gene TRBV28 combines with J gene TRBJ1-5; maybe TRBD1 (6 bases). CDR1 is MDHEN, CDR2 SYDVKM, per germline. The CDR3 is 15 residues long. Deletions cut 5 bases from V and 5 bases from J, with 16 bases between.

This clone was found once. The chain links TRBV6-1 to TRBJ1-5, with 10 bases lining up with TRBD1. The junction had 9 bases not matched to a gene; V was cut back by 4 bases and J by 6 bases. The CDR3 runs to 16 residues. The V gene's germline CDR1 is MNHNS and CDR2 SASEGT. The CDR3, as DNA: TGTGCCAGCAGTGCTCCCGGGACAGGGGTAGCTCAGCCCCAGCATTTT. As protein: CASSAPGTGVAQPQHF.

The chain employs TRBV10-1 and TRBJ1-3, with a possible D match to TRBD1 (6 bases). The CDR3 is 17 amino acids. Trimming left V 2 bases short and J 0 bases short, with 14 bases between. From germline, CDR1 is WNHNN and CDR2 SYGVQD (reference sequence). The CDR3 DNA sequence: TGCGCCAGCAGTGAGCCCGGACAGCTGCGCTCTGGAAACACCATATATTTT. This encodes CASSEPGQLRSGNTIYF.

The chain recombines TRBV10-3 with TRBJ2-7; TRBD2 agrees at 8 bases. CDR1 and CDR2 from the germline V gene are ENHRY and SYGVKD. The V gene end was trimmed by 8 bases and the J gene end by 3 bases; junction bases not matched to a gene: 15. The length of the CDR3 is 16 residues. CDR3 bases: TGTGCCATCGGGGGGGTCAAGAGCGGGGGAAACTACGAGCAGTACTTC. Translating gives CAIGGVKSGGNYEQYF.

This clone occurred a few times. The CDR3 is CASSSDQGVGEAFF. In DNA form, the CDR3 reads TGTGCCAGCAGTTCCGACCAGGGCGTTGGTGAAGCTTTCTTT. This chain joins TRBV2 and TRBJ1-1; D perhaps matches TRBD1 (5 bases). This CDR3 spans 14 amino acids. The V gene's germline CDR1 is SNHLY and CDR2 FYNNEI. The V gene lost 5 bases and the J gene lost 7 bases, with 17 bases spanning the gap.

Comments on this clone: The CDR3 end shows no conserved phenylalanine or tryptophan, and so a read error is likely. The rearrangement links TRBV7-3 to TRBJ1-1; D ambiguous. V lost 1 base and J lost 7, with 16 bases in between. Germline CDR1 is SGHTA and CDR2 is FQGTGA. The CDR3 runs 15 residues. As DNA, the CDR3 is TGTGCCAGCAGCTTAATGGGTCTGGGAATGGATGAAGCTTTCCTT. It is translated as CASSLMGLGMDEAFL.

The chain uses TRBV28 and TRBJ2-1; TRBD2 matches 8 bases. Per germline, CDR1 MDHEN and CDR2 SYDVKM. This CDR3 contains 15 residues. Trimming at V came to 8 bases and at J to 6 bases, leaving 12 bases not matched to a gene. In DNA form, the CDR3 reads TGTGCCAGCTCCCGGGTTAGCGGGAAACGCAATGAGCAGTTCTTC. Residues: CASSRVSGKRNEQFF.

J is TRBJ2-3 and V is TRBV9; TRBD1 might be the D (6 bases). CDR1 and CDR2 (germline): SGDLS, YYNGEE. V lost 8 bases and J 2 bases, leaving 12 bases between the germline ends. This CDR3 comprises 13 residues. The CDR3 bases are TGTGCCAGGGGGGCTACCTCCACAGATACGCAGTATTTT. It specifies CARGATSTDTQYF. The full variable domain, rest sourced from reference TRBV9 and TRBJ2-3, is DSGVTQTPKHLITATGQRVTLRCSPRSGDLSVYWYQQSLDQGLQFLIQYYNGEERAKGNILERFSAQQFPDLHSELNLSSLELGDSALYFCARGATSTDTQYFGPGTRLTVL.